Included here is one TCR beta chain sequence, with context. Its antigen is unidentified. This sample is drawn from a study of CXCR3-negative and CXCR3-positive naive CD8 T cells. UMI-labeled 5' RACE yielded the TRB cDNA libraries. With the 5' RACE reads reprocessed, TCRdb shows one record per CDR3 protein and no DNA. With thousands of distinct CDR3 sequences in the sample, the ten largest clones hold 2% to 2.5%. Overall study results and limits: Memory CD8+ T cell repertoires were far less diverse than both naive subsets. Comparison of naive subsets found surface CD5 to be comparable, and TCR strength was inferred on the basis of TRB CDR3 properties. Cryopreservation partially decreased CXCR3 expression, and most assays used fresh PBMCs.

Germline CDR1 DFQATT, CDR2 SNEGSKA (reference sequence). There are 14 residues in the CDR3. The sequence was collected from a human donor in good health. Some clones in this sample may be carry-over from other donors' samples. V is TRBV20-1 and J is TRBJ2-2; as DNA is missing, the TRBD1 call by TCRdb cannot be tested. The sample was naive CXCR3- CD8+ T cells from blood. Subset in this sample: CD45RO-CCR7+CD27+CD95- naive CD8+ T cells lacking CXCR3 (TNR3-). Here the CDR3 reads CSAKGTGATGELFF.